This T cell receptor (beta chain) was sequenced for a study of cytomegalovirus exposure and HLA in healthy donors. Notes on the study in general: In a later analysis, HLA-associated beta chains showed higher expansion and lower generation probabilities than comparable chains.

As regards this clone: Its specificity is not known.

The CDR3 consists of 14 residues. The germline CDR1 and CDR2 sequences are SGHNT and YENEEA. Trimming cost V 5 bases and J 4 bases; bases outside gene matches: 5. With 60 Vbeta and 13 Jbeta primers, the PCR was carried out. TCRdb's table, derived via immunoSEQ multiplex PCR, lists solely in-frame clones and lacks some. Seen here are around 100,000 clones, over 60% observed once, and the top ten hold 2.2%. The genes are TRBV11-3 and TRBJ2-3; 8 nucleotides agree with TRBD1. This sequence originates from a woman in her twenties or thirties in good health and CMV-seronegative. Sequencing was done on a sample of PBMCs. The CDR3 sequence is CASSQHRGSDTQYF. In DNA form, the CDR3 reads TGTGCCAGCAGCCAACACAGGGGGTCAGATACGCAGTATTTT.